This T cell receptor beta chain was recovered during a study of blood T cell repertoires in COVID-19. As for the study in general: Researchers got acute and convalescent COVID-19 samples from the United States, Italy and Spain.

The table came from immunoSEQ multiplex PCR; TCRdb's copy has only in-frame clones and leaves some out. Of about 340,000 clones in the sample, 92% were seen once. This CDR3 contains 14 residues. Trimming cost V 2 bases and J 1 base, with 7 bases left between them. Per the germline V gene, CDR1 is MNHEY and CDR2 is SMNVEV (reference sequence). Participants reported their clinical history, and cohort assignment relied on those reports. For recovered donors of Cohort 3, there were two negative PCRs, clearance, or symptom resolution. This sequence was found in a woman in her thirties who had recovered from COVID-19. The genes are TRBV27 and TRBJ2-3; D perhaps matches TRBD2 (5 bases). The sequenced sample consisted of PBMCs or T cells enriched from blood (not recorded which). CDR3 DNA: TGTGCCAGCAGTTTACTAGCAGGCACAGATACGCAGTATTTT. Its protein is CASSLLAGTDTQYF.